These 30 T cell receptor beta chains were all obtained from the same sample, sequenced in a study of Ad26.COV2.S vaccination and SARS-CoV-2 variants. The data were produced by immunoSEQ multiplex PCR, yet TCRdb's version contains in-frame clones alone and is incomplete. The sample gives under 600,000 clones, 80% to 90% of which show up once; around 1.8% is in the top ten. Treatment denoted: some 19 received Ad26.COV2.S at low or high dose, single or two shots; about 5 received placebo; per-sample allocation not given. Samples analyzed were those drawn on day 63 after the first vaccine or placebo injection. Sequencing was performed on peripheral blood, taken in a trial of Ad26.COV2.S vaccine versus placebo. The receptors come from a person between 18 and 65 years old who received the Ad26.COV2.S COVID-19 vaccine or a placebo.

In this sample, this clone turned up once. The rearrangement uses TRBV12-2 and TRBJ1-2; the table's D call, TRBD1, was not checked against the DNA. TRBV12-2 is an annotated pseudogene. This CDR3 is built from 15 residues. The CDR3 bases are TGTGCAAGTCGCTTTAGGCCCAGGGGGAGATATGGCTACACCTTC. Translating gives CASRFRPRGRYGYTF.

The chain recombines TRBV19 with TRBJ1-2; D is undetermined. V lost 3 bases and J lost 4, with 18 bases in between. CDR1 is LNHDA and CDR2 is SQIVND in the germline V gene (reference sequence). The CDR3 has 16 amino acids. As DNA, the CDR3 is TGTGCCAGTAGTATCCTTAATGAGAGGGCTGGCTATGGCTACACCTTC. This sequence encodes CASSILNERAGYGYTF.

This clone was detected only once. The chain combines TRBV10-3 with TRBJ2-5; D is perhaps TRBD1 (6 bases). Trimming left V 2 bases short and J 5 bases short, with 21 bases between. The CDR3 spans 17 residues. The germline V gene has CDR1 ENHRY and CDR2 SYGVKD. The CDR3 nucleotides read TGTGCCATCAGTGAGAGGGGGAAGCCCGCCGGGGACGAGACCCAGTACTTC. Its protein is CAISERGKPAGDETQYF.

The chain combines TRBV25-1 with TRBJ2-1; D might be TRBD1 (6 bases). The V and J ends lost 4 bases and 9 bases respectively, with 13 bases between them. The CDR3 has 13 amino acids. CDR1 and CDR2 (germline): MGHDK, SYGVNS. The CDR3, as DNA: TGTGCCAGCAGTGCGCAGGGGCGGGCTGAGCAGTTCTTC. Its translation is CASSAQGRAEQFF.

This clone was found once. The chain couples TRBV19 to TRBJ2-7; 12 nucleotides match TRBD2. CDR3 length: 16 residues. Germline V gene sequence: CDR1 LNHDA, CDR2 SQIVND (reference sequence). The V segment lost 7 bases and the J segment 4 bases; nucleotides outside the gene matches: 11. The CDR3 nucleotides read TGTGCCAGTAAACCCAATAGACTAGCGGGAGTATACGAGCAGTACTTC. It translates to CASKPNRLAGVYEQYF.

The gene calls are TRBV28 and TRBJ1-1, with D unresolved. The CDR3 sequence is 11 residues long. The V and J ends lost 7 bases and 0 bases respectively, with 3 bases between them. Germline CDR1 is MDHEN and CDR2 is SYDVKM. The CDR3 is CASTVNTEAFF. The CDR3 bases are TGTGCCAGCACCGTGAACACTGAAGCTTTCTTT. The variable domain in full, completed from reference TRBV28 and TRBJ1-1, reads DVKVTQSSRYLVKRTGEKVFLECVQDMDHENMFWYRQDPGLGLRLIYFSYDVKMKEKGDIPEGYSVSREKKERFSLILESASTNQTSMYLCASTVNTEAFFGQGTRLTVV.

The chain has TRBV4-2 and TRBJ2-3; D gene unclear. Germline CDR1 is LGHNA and CDR2 is YNFKEQ. Trimming removed 1 base at V and 4 bases at J, with 15 bases between. The CDR3 is 16 amino acids. The CDR3, as DNA: TGTGCCAGCAGCCAAGCCTGGGATCGGTGGCCAGATACGCAGTATTTT. As protein: CASSQAWDRWPDTQYF.

The chain has TRBV6-2 or TRBV6-3 and TRBJ1-2; 7 bases fit TRBD1. V lost 1 base and J lost 7; bases outside the gene matches: 3. The CDR3 runs 13 residues. Germline-derived CDR1 and CDR2 are MNHEY and SVGEGT. The CDR3 region is CASSYFSGGGYTF. The CDR3 DNA reads as TGTGCCAGCAGTTACTTCTCAGGGGGTGGCTACACCTTC.

DNA for the CDR3: TGTGCCAGCAGCCGAGGACAGGGAACGAACACTGAAGCTTTCTTT. As protein: CASSRGQGTNTEAFF. The V call is TRBV2, the J call TRBJ1-1; 8 positions match TRBD1. The CDR3 is 15 residues long. V dropped 6 bases and J dropped 1; count of bases not matched to a gene: 7. CDR1 and CDR2 (germline): SNHLY, FYNNEI.

This rearrangement joins TRBV5-1 to TRBJ2-7, with unresolved D. V dropped 3 bases and J dropped 4 bases, with 11 bases sitting between them. Per germline, CDR1 SGHRS and CDR2 YFSETQ. The CDR3 sequence is 13 residues long. For the CDR3, the DNA is TGCGCCAGCAGCTCCTCCTTAAAATACGAGCAGTACTTC. Translation: CASSSSLKYEQYF.

This chain links TRBV7-2 with TRBJ2-5, with D unresolved. This CDR3 spans 12 amino acids. Germline loops: CDR1 SGHTA, CDR2 FQGNSA. V was pared by 2 bases and J by 5 bases, with 6 bases between. CDR3 in DNA: TGTGCCAGCAGCTTACTTCTGGAGACCCAGTACTTC. Its translation: CASSLLLETQYF.

V is TRBV2 and J is TRBJ2-3; 8 nucleotides line up with TRBD1. Germline CDR1 is SNHLY and CDR2 is FYNNEI. The CDR3 is 12 amino acids. V shed 4 bases and J 6 bases; nucleotides not matched to a gene: 0. CDR3 region: CASSGTGDTQYF. The CDR3 bases are TGTGCCAGCAGTGGGACAGGGGATACGCAGTATTTT.

For this clone: Other DNA sequences in this specimen translate into the identical CDR3. This chain joins TRBV5-1 and TRBJ2-6; tentatively, D is TRBD1 (6 bases). Trimming pared 0 bases from V and 0 bases from J, leaving 7 bases between. The CDR3 spans 16 residues. Germline V gives CDR1 SGHRS, CDR2 YFSETQ. The CDR3 spells CASSLVTGSGANVLTF. CDR3 DNA sequence: TGCGCCAGCAGCTTGGTGACAGGCTCTGGGGCCAACGTCCTGACTTTC. The entire variable domain, with the rest obtained from reference TRBV5-1 and TRBJ2-6, is as follows: KAGVTQTPRYLIKTRGQQVTLSCSPISGHRSVSWYQQTPGQGLQFLFEYFSETQRNKGNFPGRFSGRQFSNSRSEMNVSTLELGDSALYLCASSLVTGSGANVLTFGAGSRLTVL.

J is TRBJ1-5 and V is TRBV6-5; D remains ambiguous. CDR1 and CDR2 (germline): MNHEY, SVGAGI. This CDR3 contains 12 residues. V was pared by 4 bases and J by 3 bases, with 4 bases between. This CDR3 reads CASSFPNQPQHF. In DNA form, the CDR3 reads TGTGCCAGCAGTTTTCCCAATCAGCCCCAGCATTTT.

The rearrangement uses TRBV5-5 and TRBJ2-1; D may be TRBD1 (5 bases). V lost 9 bases and J lost 3, with 16 bases in between. The CDR3 runs to 14 residues. CDR1 and CDR2 from the germline V gene are SGHKS and YYEKEE (reference sequence). The CDR3 DNA reads TGTGCCACCGCCGGACACCACGGCTACAATGAGCAGTTCTTC. Residues: CATAGHHGYNEQFF.

This chain links TRBV2 with TRBJ2-1; possibly TRBD2 for D (6 bases). CDR3 length equals 12 residues. Trimming removed 4 bases at V and 10 bases at J, with 11 bases between. The germline V gene has CDR1 SNHLY and CDR2 FYNNEI. DNA of the CDR3: TGTGCCAGCAGTGGGGGGGAACCCGAGCAGTTCTTC. It codes for CASSGGEPEQFF.

V usage is TRBV9 and J usage is TRBJ2-2; no clear D gene. There are 11 residues in the CDR3. The ends were cut back, 7 bases at V and 7 bases at J, with 8 bases in the middle. Germline V lookup: CDR1 SGDLS, CDR2 YYNGEE. CDR3 protein: CASGSYGELFF. The CDR3 nucleotides are TGTGCCAGCGGTTCGTACGGGGAGCTGTTTTTT.

The chain employs TRBV9 and TRBJ1-2; 8 bases are a match to TRBD1. V lost 3 bases to trimming and J lost 6 bases; unmatched junction nucleotides: 13. This CDR3 contains 16 residues. Germline V gives CDR1 SGDLS, CDR2 YYNGEE. The CDR3 is CASSENPRTGIDGYTF. The CDR3 DNA reads TGTGCCAGCAGCGAAAACCCCAGGACAGGGATTGATGGCTACACCTTC.

The V call is TRBV9, the J call TRBJ2-2, with TRBD2 matching 9 bases. V trimming: 0 bases; J trimming: 2 bases; junction bases outside the gene matches: 2. Germline CDR1 SGDLS, CDR2 YYNGEE. This CDR3 is 16 amino acids long. CDR3: CASSVGGLANTGELFF. CDR3 bases: TGTGCCAGCAGCGTAGGGGGACTAGCCAACACCGGGGAGCTGTTTTTT.

The chain joins TRBV7-2 to TRBJ1-1; TRBD1 matches 7 bases. Germline trimming cut 4 bases from V and 3 bases from J; bases unmatched to any gene: 11. CDR1 SGHTA and CDR2 FQGNSA come from the germline V gene. The CDR3 is 16 residues long. CDR3 sequence: CASSSQPTGLYTEAFF. CDR3 coding DNA: TGTGCCAGCAGCTCCCAACCGACAGGGTTGTACACTGAAGCTTTCTTT.

V is TRBV10-3 and J is TRBJ2-1; 9 bases fit TRBD2. The CDR3 runs 15 residues. In germline, CDR1 is ENHRY, CDR2 SYGVKD. Trimming took 0 bases from V and 6 from J; bases not matched to a gene: 3. The CDR3 loop is CAISESGLASNEQFF. The CDR3 bases are TGTGCCATCAGTGAGTCTGGACTAGCGTCCAATGAGCAGTTCTTC.

The chain joins TRBV30 to TRBJ1-5; maybe TRBD1 (5 bases). This CDR3 spans 16 amino acids. Trimming removed 1 base from V and 0 bases from J, with 13 bases in between. Germline V gene data show CDR1 as GTSNPN and CDR2 as SVGIG (reference sequence). The CDR3 loop is CAWSGTPGGSNQPQHF. The CDR3 coding sequence is TGTGCCTGGAGTGGGACACCTGGGGGTAGCAATCAGCCCCAGCATTTT.

The chain employs TRBV4-1 and TRBJ1-1; TRBD1 matches at 8 bases. The junction had 15 bases not matched to a gene; V was cut back by 7 bases and J by 2 bases. This CDR3 is 17 amino acids long. Per the germline V gene, CDR1 is MGHRA and CDR2 is YSYEKL. CDR3 amino acids: CASTPITTGQGNTEAFF. CDR3 sequence (DNA): TGCGCCAGCACCCCAATAACTACCGGACAGGGAAACACTGAAGCTTTCTTT.

The table lists this clone with a count of one. The chain employs TRBV28 and TRBJ2-1; 8 bases line up with TRBD1. The germline CDR1 and CDR2 sequences are MDHEN and SYDVKM. The CDR3 runs 15 residues. The trim removed 4 bases at V and 8 bases at J, leaving 10 bases unmatched. CDR3 loop: CASSSGTGYRHEQFF. The CDR3 DNA sequence: TGTGCCAGCAGTTCAGGGACAGGATATAGGCATGAGCAGTTCTTC.

The chain carries TRBV10-3 and TRBJ1-5, with D possibly being TRBD1 (5 bases). The ends were cut back, 4 bases at V and 5 bases at J, with 12 bases in the middle. CDR3 length: 14 residues. CDR1 and CDR2 (germline): ENHRY, SYGVKD. DNA of the CDR3: TGTGCCATCAGTGGTAGGGGTGGCGATCAGCCCCAGCATTTT. Protein product: CAISGRGGDQPQHF.

The genes are TRBV7-9 and TRBJ2-1; D remains ambiguous. Germline CDR1 is SEHNR and CDR2 is FQNEAQ (reference sequence). The ends were cut back, 3 bases at V and 9 bases at J, with 15 bases in the middle. The CDR3 runs 14 residues. CDR3 nucleotide sequence: TGTGCCAGCAGCTTGCAACAACTTTGGGGTGAGCAGTTCTTC. Protein sequence: CASSLQQLWGEQFF.

This chain connects TRBV6-5 to TRBJ2-7; no reliable D call. The germline V and J ends were trimmed by 2 bases and 1 base, with 12 bases remaining between them. Per the germline V gene, CDR1 is MNHEY and CDR2 is SVGAGI. The length of the CDR3 is 15 residues. Here the CDR3 reads CASSYGSEESYEQYF. For the CDR3, the DNA is TGTGCCAGCAGTTACGGGTCGGAAGAGTCCTACGAGCAGTACTTC.

V and J are TRBV2 and TRBJ2-3, with 9 bases identical to TRBD2. The germline V gene encodes CDR1 SNHLY and CDR2 FYNNEI. This CDR3 comprises 15 residues. The V gene end was trimmed by 7 bases and the J gene end by 2 bases; junction bases not matched to a gene: 7. The CDR3 protein is CASTTSGAHTDTQYF. As DNA, the CDR3 is TGTGCCAGCACGACTAGCGGTGCACACACAGATACGCAGTATTTT.

V gene TRBV6-5 combines with J gene TRBJ1-2; D possibly corresponds to TRBD1 (5 bases). Germline CDR1 is MNHEY and CDR2 is SVGAGI. V was pared by 0 bases and J by 5 bases, with 16 bases between. This CDR3 has 16 residues. Here the CDR3 reads CASSYSWAGSRYGYTF. The CDR3 DNA reads TGTGCCAGCAGTTACTCTTGGGCAGGGTCCCGTTATGGCTACACCTTC.

This clone was picked up one time. The chain has TRBV6-5 and TRBJ2-7; 7 nucleotides align to TRBD2. Losses at the gene ends were 6 bases for V and 11 bases for J; bases not matched to a gene: 13. This CDR3 comprises 13 residues. Germline loops: CDR1 MNHEY, CDR2 SVGAGI. The CDR3 bases are TGTGCCAGCAGGGGGAACTCGAAGGGGAGGGAGTACTTC. Translating gives CASRGNSKGREYF.